These 26 T cell receptor beta chains were all obtained from the same sample, sequenced in a study of shared T cell receptors in the human thymus. Profiled with immunoSEQ multiplex PCR; TCRdb holds only in-frame clones, not every one. The table has some 760,000 clones, approximately 83% seen once. These data are also associated with another study on human thymus T cells.

The sample taken for sequencing was thymocytes. The source is a girl in the first two years of life with a congenital heart defect.

This chain joins TRBV5-1 and TRBJ1-3; D call uncertain. Trimming left V 1 base short and J 2 bases short, with 10 bases between. From germline, CDR1 is SGHRS and CDR2 YFSETQ. There are 15 residues in the CDR3. The CDR3 region has the DNA TGCGCCAGCAGCTTGCGGCACAGTGCTGGAAACACCATATATTTT. Its translation is CASSLRHSAGNTIYF. The full variable domain, completed using reference TRBV5-1 and TRBJ1-3, is KAGVTQTPRYLIKTRGQQVTLSCSPISGHRSVSWYQQTPGQGLQFLFEYFSETQRNKGNFPGRFSGRQFSNSRSEMNVSTLELGDSALYLCASSLRHSAGNTIYFGEGSWLTVV.

This clone was seen more than once but under ten times. This chain links TRBV6-5 with TRBJ2-2, with TRBD1 matching over 8 bases. The CDR3 has 15 residues. Germline V lookup: CDR1 MNHEY, CDR2 SVGAGI. V was pared by 8 bases and J by 5 bases, with 10 bases of the junction left unmatched. The CDR3 loop reads CASRTIRGLTGELFF. The CDR3 coding sequence is TGTGCCAGCCGAACTATCAGGGGGCTGACCGGGGAGCTGTTTTTT.

The V gene is TRBV27, the J gene TRBJ1-2, with D maybe TRBD1 (5 bases). The length of the CDR3 is 16 residues. Trimming removed 6 bases at V and 4 bases at J, with 21 bases between. The germline gives CDR1 MNHEY, CDR2 SMNVEV (reference sequence). DNA for the CDR3: TGTGCCAGCAGCCCCGGGTGGGGGGAAGTCTCCTATGGCTACACCTTC. Translation: CASSPGWGEVSYGYTF.

The J gene is TRBJ2-5, the V gene TRBV4-3, with 7 bases matching TRBD2. Unmatched junction bases numbered 7, after V lost 4 bases and J lost 5 bases. The CDR3 spans 14 residues. CDR1 is LGHNA, CDR2 YSLEER, per germline. CDR3 coding DNA: TGCGCCAGCAGCCCCTTACTGGGGGGGGAGACCCAGTACTTC. Its protein is CASSPLLGGETQYF.

The J gene is TRBJ1-1, the V gene TRBV6-1; possible D gene TRBD1, 5 bases. Germline CDR1 reads MNHNS; CDR2 reads SASEGT. Trimming removed 3 bases from V and 4 bases from J, with 15 bases in between. This CDR3 is built from 15 residues. The CDR3 sequence is CASSDGEGVPTEAFF. As DNA, the CDR3 is TGTGCCAGCAGTGATGGGGAAGGGGTACCCACTGAAGCTTTCTTT.

The chain has TRBV7-6 and TRBJ2-3, with D unresolved. This CDR3 has 15 amino acids. Germline V gene lookup returns CDR1 SGHVS and CDR2 FNYEAQ. Trimming pared 0 bases from V and 1 base from J, leaving 8 bases between. The CDR3 here is CASSLAWARTDTQYF. In DNA form, the CDR3 reads TGTGCCAGCAGCTTAGCCTGGGCCCGCACAGATACGCAGTATTTT.

This clone came up once. This sample also contains other DNA sequences that code for the same CDR3. V usage is TRBV28 and J usage is TRBJ1-2; D is possibly TRBD1 (5 bases). Per germline, CDR1 MDHEN and CDR2 SYDVKM. The CDR3 sequence is 18 residues long. The V gene lost 9 bases and the J gene lost 1 base, with 27 bases spanning the gap. CDR3 nucleotide sequence: TGTGCCAGTAGTACAAGGGGTTTCCCCGGCCAAATTAACTATGGCTACACCTTC. Translating it yields CASSTRGFPGQINYGYTF.

This chain connects TRBV4-1 to TRBJ1-1, with D hard to call. V dropped 1 base and J dropped 0 bases, with 12 bases sitting between them. The CDR3 loop spans 16 amino acids. Germline lookup yields CDR1 MGHRA and CDR2 YSYEKL. CDR3 residues: CASSQVQRALNTEAFF. As DNA, the CDR3 is TGCGCCAGCAGCCAAGTCCAGCGGGCCCTGAACACTGAAGCTTTCTTT.

This clone has just one count. V is TRBV28 and J is TRBJ1-4, with 8 bases aligning to TRBD1. The V and J ends lost 6 bases and 5 bases, in that order; junction bases with no gene match: 2. The CDR3 contains 13 residues. CDR1 is MDHEN, CDR2 SYDVKM, per germline. For the CDR3, the DNA is TGTGCCAGCAGAACAGGGGGAAATGAAAAACTGTTTTTT. Residues: CASRTGGNEKLFF.

V is TRBV28 and J is TRBJ2-3, with 10 bases lining up with TRBD2. The V gene's germline CDR1 is MDHEN and CDR2 SYDVKM. The CDR3 is 15 amino acids. V lost 3 bases, J lost 4 bases, and 4 bases stayed unmatched. The CDR3 region has the DNA TGTGCCAGCAGTTTGGCTAGCGGGGGTCCAGATACGCAGTATTTT. It codes for CASSLASGGPDTQYF.

V usage is TRBV28 and J usage is TRBJ2-5; no clear D. V was shortened by 6 bases and J by 1 base, with 9 bases between the two germline ends. Germline V gene sequence: CDR1 MDHEN, CDR2 SYDVKM. The CDR3 runs 13 residues. The DNA of the CDR3 is TGTGCCAGCAGCCGTCTCCTCCAAGAGACCCAGTACTTC. Its translation is CASSRLLQETQYF.

The J gene is TRBJ1-2, the V gene TRBV11-2, with 7 nucleotides matching TRBD1. Unmatched junction bases numbered 1, after V lost 5 bases and J lost 4 bases. Germline V gene lookup returns CDR1 SGHAT and CDR2 FQNNGV. The CDR3 consists of 12 residues. Written as DNA, the CDR3 is TGTGCCAGCAGCAGGGACAGCTATGGCTACACCTTC. Its protein product is CASSRDSYGYTF.

The rearrangement links TRBV15 to TRBJ1-1; a weak D match, TRBD1 (6 bases). This CDR3 is 13 amino acids long. V was shortened by 7 bases and J by 6 bases, with 15 bases between the two germline ends. The germline CDR1 and CDR2 sequences are LNHNV and YYDKDF (reference sequence). The CDR3 DNA is TGTGCCACCAACAGGGCATGGGAGGCTGAAGCTTTCTTT. Amino acids: CATNRAWEAEAFF.

This clone has just one count. The chain couples TRBV10-3 to TRBJ2-2; 8 nucleotides align to TRBD1. V lost 2 bases to trimming and J lost 8 bases; unmatched junction nucleotides: 16. This CDR3 has 18 amino acids. CDR1 and CDR2 from the germline V gene are ENHRY and SYGVKD. The chain's CDR3 is CAISEMDRERFGVGELFF. The CDR3 DNA is TGTGCCATCAGTGAGATGGACAGGGAAAGATTTGGTGTGGGGGAGCTGTTTTTT.

This chain joins TRBV29-1 and TRBJ1-2, with 7 bases that match TRBD1. J gave up 4 bases and V 4 bases, and 9 bases lay outside the gene matches. Germline V CDR1 and CDR2: SQVTM, ANQGSEA. This CDR3 has 14 amino acids. DNA for the CDR3: TGCAGCGTTGGTAAGGGGGCGCTTGGCTATGGCTACACCTTC. It translates to CSVGKGALGYGYTF.

The J gene is TRBJ1-2, the V gene TRBV14; D possibly corresponds to TRBD1 (5 bases). The CDR3 covers 14 residues. Germline V gene sequence: CDR1 SGHDN, CDR2 FVKESK. Between the trimmed V and J ends, which lost 4 bases and 8 bases, there was a span of 17 bases. The CDR3, as DNA: TGTGCCAGCAGCCTCGTTTCAGGACGGGGGGGCTACACCTTC. Its protein is CASSLVSGRGGYTF.

CDR3 DNA sequence: TGTGCCAGCAGCTTAAAACCACTAGCACGTCGGTCCTACGAGCAGTACTTC. Protein product: CASSLKPLARRSYEQYF. The chain employs TRBV11-2 and TRBJ2-7; the D gene is possibly TRBD2 (6 bases). Germline V CDR1 and CDR2: SGHAT, FQNNGV. The CDR3 runs to 17 residues. V gave up 2 bases and J gave up 1 base, with 18 bases separating them.

The V gene is TRBV7-2, the J gene TRBJ2-2, with TRBD1 identical over 7 bases. The CDR3 has 16 amino acids. Germline assignment: CDR1 SGHTA and CDR2 FQGNSA. J was trimmed by 2 bases and V by 5 bases; bases with no gene match: 8. The CDR3 coding sequence is TGTGCCAGCAGCGCGTCGACAGGGAGAAACACCGGGGAGCTGTTTTTT. This translates into CASSASTGRNTGELFF.

Only one count was recorded for this clone. This chain links TRBV5-6 with TRBJ2-3; 7 nucleotides agree with TRBD2. The CDR3 has 15 residues. Germline CDR1 is SGHDT and CDR2 is YYEEEE. V lost 0 bases and J lost 5; bases outside the gene matches: 6. The CDR3 nucleotides are TGTGCCAGCAGCTTGGCGGGTGGGGGGGGAGATACGCAGTATTTT. This gives the protein CASSLAGGGGDTQYF.

This chain uses TRBV2 with TRBJ1-1; no definite D call. The germline CDR1 and CDR2 sequences are SNHLY and FYNNEI. The ends were cut back, 10 bases at V and 3 bases at J, with 15 bases in the middle. This CDR3 is 13 amino acids long. Written as DNA, the CDR3 is TGTGCCACGCTCGGGTTATGGGACACTGAAGCTTTCTTT. Encoded protein: CATLGLWDTEAFF.

This chain uses TRBV4-1 with TRBJ2-7; 9 bases align to TRBD1. The J segment lost 4 bases and the V segment lost 5 bases, leaving 12 bases of the junction unmatched. Germline CDR1 MGHRA, CDR2 YSYEKL. There are 16 residues in the CDR3. The CDR3 nucleotides are TGCGCCAGCAGCGAGGGAACCGGGACAGGGCGTTACGAGCAGTACTTC. Its protein is CASSEGTGTGRYEQYF.

This chain connects TRBV5-4 to TRBJ1-6; perhaps TRBD1 as D (5 bases). V lost 0 bases and J 5 bases, leaving 12 bases between the germline ends. There are 16 residues in the CDR3. Germline CDR1 is SGHNT and CDR2 is YYREEE (reference sequence). CDR3 in amino acids: CASSLAGGRDNSPLHF. The CDR3 DNA follows: TGTGCCAGCAGCTTGGCGGGGGGAAGAGATAATTCACCCCTCCACTTT. Together with reference TRBV5-4 and TRBJ1-6, the CDR3 gives the full variable domain: ETGVTQSPTHLIKTRGQQVTLRCSSQSGHNTVSWYQQALGQGPQFIFQYYREEENGRGNFPPRFSGLQFPNYSSELNVNALELDDSALYLCASSLAGGRDNSPLHFGNGTRLTVT.

The J gene is TRBJ2-6, the V gene TRBV11-2, with TRBD1 as a possible D gene (5 bases). Trimming took 2 bases from V and 0 from J, leaving 11 bases between them. The CDR3 extends over 17 amino acids. Germline-derived CDR1 and CDR2 are SGHAT and FQNNGV. Written as DNA, the CDR3 is TGTGCCAGCAGCTTAACGAGAACAGGCTCTGGGGCCAACGTCCTGACTTTC. The encoded protein is CASSLTRTGSGANVLTF. Using reference TRBV11-2 and TRBJ2-6 for the parts outside the CDR3, the full variable domain is EAGVAQSPRYKIIEKRQSVAFWCNPISGHATLYWYQQILGQGPKLLIQFQNNGVVDDSQLPKDRFSAERLKGVDSTLKIQPAKLEDSAVYLCASSLTRTGSGANVLTFGAGSRLTVL.

The chain links TRBV5-1 to TRBJ2-7; D may be TRBD2 (5 bases). CDR3 size: 15 residues. Between the trimmed V and J ends, which lost 0 bases and 2 bases, there was a span of 12 bases. CDR1 is SGHRS and CDR2 is YFSETQ in the germline V gene. Here the CDR3 DNA reads TGCGCCAGCAGCTTGGGTGGACTCCAGACCTACGAGCAGTACTTC. Its translation: CASSLGGLQTYEQYF. Together with reference TRBV5-1 and TRBJ2-7, the CDR3 gives the full variable domain: KAGVTQTPRYLIKTRGQQVTLSCSPISGHRSVSWYQQTPGQGLQFLFEYFSETQRNKGNFPGRFSGRQFSNSRSEMNVSTLELGDSALYLCASSLGGLQTYEQYFGPGTRLTVT.

The sample holds one count of this clone. This chain uses TRBV27 with TRBJ2-3; perhaps TRBD2 as D (6 bases). CDR3 length: 16 amino acids. The germline gives CDR1 MNHEY, CDR2 SMNVEV (reference sequence). V was clipped by 8 bases and J by 3 bases, with 21 bases between them. CDR3: CASSPLGGSGTDTQYF. As DNA, the CDR3 is TGTGCCAGCTCCCCTTTGGGGGGTTCGGGAACAGATACGCAGTATTTT.

The chain carries TRBV2 and TRBJ2-3; tentatively, D is TRBD2 (5 bases). The CDR3 totals 18 residues. Germline CDR1 SNHLY, CDR2 FYNNEI. V lost 6 bases to trimming and J lost 1 base, with 23 bases between them. CDR3 protein: CASRGFRDHNPGTDTQYF. In DNA, the CDR3 is TGTGCCAGCAGGGGCTTCCGGGATCACAATCCTGGCACAGATACGCAGTATTTT.